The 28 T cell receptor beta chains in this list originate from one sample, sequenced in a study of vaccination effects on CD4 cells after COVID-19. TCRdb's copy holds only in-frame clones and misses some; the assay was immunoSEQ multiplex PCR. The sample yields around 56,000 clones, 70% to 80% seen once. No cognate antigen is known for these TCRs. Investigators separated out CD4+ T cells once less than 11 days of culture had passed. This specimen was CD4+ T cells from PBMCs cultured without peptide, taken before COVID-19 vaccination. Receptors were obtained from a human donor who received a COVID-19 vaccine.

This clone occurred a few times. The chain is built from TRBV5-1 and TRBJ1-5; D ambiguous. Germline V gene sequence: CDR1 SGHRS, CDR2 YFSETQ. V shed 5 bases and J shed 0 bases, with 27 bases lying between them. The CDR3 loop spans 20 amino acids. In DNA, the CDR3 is TGCGCCAGCAGGGAGTTTGAGGACGGAGGACTCCGGGGTAGCAATCAGCCCCAGCATTTT. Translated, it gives CASREFEDGGLRGSNQPQHF. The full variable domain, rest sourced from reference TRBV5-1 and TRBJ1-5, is KAGVTQTPRYLIKTRGQQVTLSCSPISGHRSVSWYQQTPGQGLQFLFEYFSETQRNKGNFPGRFSGRQFSNSRSEMNVSTLELGDSALYLCASREFEDGGLRGSNQPQHFGDGTRLSIL.

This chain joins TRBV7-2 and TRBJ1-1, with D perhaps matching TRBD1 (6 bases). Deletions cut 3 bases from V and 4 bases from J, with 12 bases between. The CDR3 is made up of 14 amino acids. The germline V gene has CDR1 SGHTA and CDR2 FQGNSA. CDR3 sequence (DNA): TGTGCCAGCAGCTTGGCTAGGGGGATCACTGAAGCTTTCTTT. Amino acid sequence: CASSLARGITEAFF.

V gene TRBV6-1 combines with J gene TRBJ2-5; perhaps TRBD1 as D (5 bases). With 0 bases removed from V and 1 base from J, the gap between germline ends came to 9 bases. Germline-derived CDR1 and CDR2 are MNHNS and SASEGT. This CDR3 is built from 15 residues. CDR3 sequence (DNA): TGTGCCAGCAGTGAAGCGCCACAGGTCCAAGAGACCCAGTACTTC. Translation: CASSEAPQVQETQYF.

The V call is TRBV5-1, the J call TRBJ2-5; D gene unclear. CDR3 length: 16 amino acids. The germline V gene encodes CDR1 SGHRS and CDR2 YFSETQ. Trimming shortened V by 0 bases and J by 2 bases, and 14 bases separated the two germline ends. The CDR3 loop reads CASSLVAGIPQETQYF. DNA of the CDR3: TGCGCCAGCAGCTTGGTGGCTGGAATACCGCAAGAGACCCAGTACTTC.

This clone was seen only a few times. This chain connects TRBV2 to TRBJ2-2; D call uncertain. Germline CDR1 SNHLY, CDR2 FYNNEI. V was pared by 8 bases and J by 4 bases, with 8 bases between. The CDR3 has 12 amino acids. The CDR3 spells CASAASTGELFF. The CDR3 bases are TGTGCCAGCGCCGCGAGCACCGGGGAGCTGTTTTTT.

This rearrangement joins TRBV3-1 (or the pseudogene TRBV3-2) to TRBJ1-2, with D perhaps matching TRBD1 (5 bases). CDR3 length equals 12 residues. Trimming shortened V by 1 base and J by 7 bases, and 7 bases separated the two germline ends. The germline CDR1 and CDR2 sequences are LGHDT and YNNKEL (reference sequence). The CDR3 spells CASSQGTSGYTF. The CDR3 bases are TGTGCCAGCAGCCAAGGGACAAGTGGCTACACCTTC.

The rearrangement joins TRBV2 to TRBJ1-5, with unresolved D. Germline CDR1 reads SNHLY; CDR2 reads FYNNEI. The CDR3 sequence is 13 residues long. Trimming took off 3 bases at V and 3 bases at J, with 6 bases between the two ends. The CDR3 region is CASSDSVNQPQHF. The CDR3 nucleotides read TGTGCCAGCAGTGACTCGGTCAATCAGCCCCAGCATTTT.

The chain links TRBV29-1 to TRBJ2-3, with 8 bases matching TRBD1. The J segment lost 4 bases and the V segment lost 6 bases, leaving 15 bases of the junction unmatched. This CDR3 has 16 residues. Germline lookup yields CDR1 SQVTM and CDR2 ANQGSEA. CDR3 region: CSVALGTGLGADTQYF. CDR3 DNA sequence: TGCAGCGTGGCCTTAGGGACAGGCCTCGGGGCAGATACGCAGTATTTT.

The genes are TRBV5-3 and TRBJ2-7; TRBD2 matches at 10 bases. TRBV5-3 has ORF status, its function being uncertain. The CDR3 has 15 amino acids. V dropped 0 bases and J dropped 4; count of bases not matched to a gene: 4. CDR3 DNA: TGTGCCAGAAGCTTGGGGCTAGCGGGGGATTACGAGCAGTACGTC. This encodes CARSLGLAGDYEQYV.

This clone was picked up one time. The CDR3, as DNA: TGTGCCAGCAGTGAATCAGGGGCGGGCTATGGCTACACCTTC. Encoded protein: CASSESGAGYGYTF. This rearrangement joins TRBV6-4 to TRBJ1-2; a weak D match, TRBD1 (6 bases). The CDR3 loop spans 14 amino acids. The V end lost 3 bases, the J end lost 4 bases, and 12 bases lay between the germline ends. Germline V gene sequence: CDR1 MRHNA, CDR2 SNTAGT.

The CDR3 sequence is CASGTIGTNYGYTF. In DNA form, the CDR3 reads TGCGCCAGCGGCACTATCGGGACCAACTATGGCTACACCTTC. The chain recombines TRBV5-1 with TRBJ1-2, with a possible D match to TRBD1 (5 bases). The germline V gene has CDR1 SGHRS and CDR2 YFSETQ. The V gene lost 7 bases and the J gene lost 2 bases, with 15 bases spanning the gap. The CDR3 is 14 amino acids.

The CDR3: CASSLAVVTARSDGYTF. DNA for the CDR3: TGTGCCAGCAGCTTGGCCGTTGTAACAGCCCGATCCGATGGCTACACCTTC. V gene TRBV5-5 combines with J gene TRBJ1-2, with no clear D. V was trimmed by 0 bases and J by 6 bases, leaving 21 bases between them. Germline assignment: CDR1 SGHKS and CDR2 YYEKEE (reference sequence). The CDR3 length is 17 residues.

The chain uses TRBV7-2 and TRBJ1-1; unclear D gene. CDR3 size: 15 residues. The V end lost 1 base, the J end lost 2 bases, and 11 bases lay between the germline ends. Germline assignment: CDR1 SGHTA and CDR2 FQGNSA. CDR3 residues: CASSLGIIPNTEAFF. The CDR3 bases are TGTGCCAGCAGCTTAGGAATTATACCAAACACTGAAGCTTTCTTT.

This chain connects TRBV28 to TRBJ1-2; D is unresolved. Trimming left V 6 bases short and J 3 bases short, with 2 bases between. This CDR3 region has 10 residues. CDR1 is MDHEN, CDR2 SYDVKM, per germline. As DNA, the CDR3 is TGTGCCAGCAGCGACTATGGCTACACCTTC. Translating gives CASSDYGYTF.

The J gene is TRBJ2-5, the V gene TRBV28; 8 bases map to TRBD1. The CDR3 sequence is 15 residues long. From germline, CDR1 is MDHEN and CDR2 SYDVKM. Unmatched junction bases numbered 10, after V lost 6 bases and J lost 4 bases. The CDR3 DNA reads TGTGCCAGCAGCCGGGGACAGGTCGAAGCAGAGACCCAGTACTTC. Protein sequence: CASSRGQVEAETQYF.

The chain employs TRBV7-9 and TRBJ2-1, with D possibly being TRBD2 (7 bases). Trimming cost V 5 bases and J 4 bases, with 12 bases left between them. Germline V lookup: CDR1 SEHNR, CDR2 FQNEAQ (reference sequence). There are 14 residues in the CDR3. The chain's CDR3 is CASSARGGYNEQFF. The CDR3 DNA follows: TGTGCCAGCAGCGCTAGGGGGGGGTACAATGAGCAGTTCTTC.

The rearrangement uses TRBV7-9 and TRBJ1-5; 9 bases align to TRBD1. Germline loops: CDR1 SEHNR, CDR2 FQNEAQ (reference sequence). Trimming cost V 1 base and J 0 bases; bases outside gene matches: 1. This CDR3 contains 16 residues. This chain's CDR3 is CASSLGDRDSNQPQHF. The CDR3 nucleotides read TGTGCCAGCAGCTTAGGGGACAGGGATAGCAATCAGCCCCAGCATTTT.

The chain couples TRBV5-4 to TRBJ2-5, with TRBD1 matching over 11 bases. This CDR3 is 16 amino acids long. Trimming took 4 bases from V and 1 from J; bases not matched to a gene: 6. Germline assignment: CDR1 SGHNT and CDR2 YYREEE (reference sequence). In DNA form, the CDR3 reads TGTGCCAGCAGCAGGTACGGGACAGGGGGCCAAGAGACCCAGTACTTC. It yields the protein CASSRYGTGGQETQYF.

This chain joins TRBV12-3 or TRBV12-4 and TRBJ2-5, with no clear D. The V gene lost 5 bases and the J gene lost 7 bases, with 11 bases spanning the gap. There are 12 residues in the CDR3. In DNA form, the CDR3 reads TGTGCCAGCAGTCCATCCTCGTGGACCCAGTACTTC. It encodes CASSPSSWTQYF.

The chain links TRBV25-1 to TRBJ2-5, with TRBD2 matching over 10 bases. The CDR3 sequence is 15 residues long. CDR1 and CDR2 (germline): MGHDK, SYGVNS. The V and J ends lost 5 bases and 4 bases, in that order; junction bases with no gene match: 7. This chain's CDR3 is CASSRSGGAAETQYF. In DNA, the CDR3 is TGTGCCAGCAGTAGAAGCGGGGGGGCCGCAGAGACCCAGTACTTC. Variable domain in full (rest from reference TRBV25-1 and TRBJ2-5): EADIYQTPRYLVIGTGKKITLECSQTMGHDKMYWYQQDPGMELHLIHYSYGVNSTEKGDLSSESTVSRIRTEHFPLTLESARPSHTSQYLCASSRSGGAAETQYFGPGTRLLVL.

Here the CDR3 reads CASSLPGQDFPLANYGYTF. DNA of the CDR3: TGTGCCAGTAGTCTTCCGGGACAGGATTTCCCCCTAGCTAACTATGGCTACACCTTC. The V call is TRBV19, the J call TRBJ1-2; TRBD1 agrees at 8 bases. V shed 5 bases and J 0 bases; nucleotides not matched to a gene: 17. CDR3 length: 19 residues. Germline lookup yields CDR1 LNHDA and CDR2 SQIVND (reference sequence).

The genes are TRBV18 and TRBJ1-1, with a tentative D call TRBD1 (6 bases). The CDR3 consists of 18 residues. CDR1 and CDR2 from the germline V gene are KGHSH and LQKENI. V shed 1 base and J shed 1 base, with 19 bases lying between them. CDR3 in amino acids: CASSPLEYATGWNTEAFF. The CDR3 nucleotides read TGTGCCAGCTCACCACTAGAGTATGCGACAGGATGGAACACTGAAGCTTTCTTT.

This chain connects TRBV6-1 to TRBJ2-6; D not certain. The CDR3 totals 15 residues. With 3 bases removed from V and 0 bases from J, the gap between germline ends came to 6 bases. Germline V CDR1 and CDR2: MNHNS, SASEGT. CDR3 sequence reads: CASSEIGSGANVLTF. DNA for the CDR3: TGTGCCAGCAGTGAGATAGGCTCTGGGGCCAACGTCCTGACTTTC.

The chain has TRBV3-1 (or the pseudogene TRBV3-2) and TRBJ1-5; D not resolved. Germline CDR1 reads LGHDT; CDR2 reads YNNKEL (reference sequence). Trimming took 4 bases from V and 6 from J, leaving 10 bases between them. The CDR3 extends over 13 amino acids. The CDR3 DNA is TGTGCCAGCAGCCCCGGGAAGAGTCAGCCCCAGCATTTT. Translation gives CASSPGKSQPQHF.

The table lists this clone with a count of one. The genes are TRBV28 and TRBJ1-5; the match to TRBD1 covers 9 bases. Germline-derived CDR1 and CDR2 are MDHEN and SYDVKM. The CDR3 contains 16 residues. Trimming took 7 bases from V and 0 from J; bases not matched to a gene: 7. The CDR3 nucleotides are TGTGCCAGCACCAACCACAGGGGGCTTAGCAATCAGCCCCAGCATTTT. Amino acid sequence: CASTNHRGLSNQPQHF.

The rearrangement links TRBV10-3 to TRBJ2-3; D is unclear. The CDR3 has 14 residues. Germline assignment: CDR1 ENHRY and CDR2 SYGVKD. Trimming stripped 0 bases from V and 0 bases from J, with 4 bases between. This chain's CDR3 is CAISESQSTDTQYF. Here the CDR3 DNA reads TGTGCCATCAGTGAGTCCCAGAGCACAGATACGCAGTATTTT.

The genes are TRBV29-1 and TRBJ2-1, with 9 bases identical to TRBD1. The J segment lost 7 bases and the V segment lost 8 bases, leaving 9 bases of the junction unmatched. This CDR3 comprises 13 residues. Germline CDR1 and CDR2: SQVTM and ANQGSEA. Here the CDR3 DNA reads TGCAGCTACCTCCGGACAGGGGTTAATGAGCAGTTCTTC. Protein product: CSYLRTGVNEQFF.

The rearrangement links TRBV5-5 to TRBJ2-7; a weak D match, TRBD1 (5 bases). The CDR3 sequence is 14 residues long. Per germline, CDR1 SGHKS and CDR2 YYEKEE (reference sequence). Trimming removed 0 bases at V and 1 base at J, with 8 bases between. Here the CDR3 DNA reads TGTGCCAGCAGCTTGGGTCCAGGGTCCTACGAGCAGTACGTC. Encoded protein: CASSLGPGSYEQYV.